A selection of T cell receptor beta chains follows, all from one sample in a study of T cells in Graves' hyperthyroidism and ophthalmopathy. In TCRdb, the multiplex PCR reads were re-called with MiXCR into one record per CDR3 protein. The sample records about 290,000 distinct CDR3 sequences, roughly 15% being singletons. Sequencing was done on a sample of blood. The receptors here all came from a woman in her forties with Graves' hyperthyroidism. CDR3s include the opening cysteine and the closing phenylalanine or tryptophan. The D gene is left open where the match is weak. Not every row has a clone size; where given, it reads once, few, many or a size class.

. | many | TRBJ2-3 | TRBV11-2 | CASSLAAGDTQYF | TGTGCCAGCAGCTTAGCAGCCGGAGATACGCAGTATTTT
TRBD1 | few | TRBJ2-7 | TRBV13 | CASSLTGVNEQYF | TGTGCCAGCAGCTTAACAGGGGTCAACGAGCAGTACTTC
TRBD1 | many | TRBJ1-5 | TRBV27 | CASSLSQGGQPQHF | TGTGCCAGCAGTTTATCACAGGGGGGGCAGCCCCAGCATTTT
. | . | TRBJ1-2 | TRBV9 | CASSGIPPQGAYGYTF | TGTGCCAGCAGCGGTATCCCCCCACAAGGGGCCTATGGCTACACCTTC
TRBD2 | many | TRBJ2-7 | TRBV20-1 | CSAPRGGATYEQYF | TGCAGTGCTCCTCGGGGAGGGGCGACCTACGAGCAGTACTTC
TRBD1 | once | TRBJ1-6 | TRBV4-1 | CASSQEALGQGANSPLHF | TGCGCCAGCAGCCAAGAAGCGCTGGGACAGGGGGCTAATTCACCCCTCCACTTT
TRBD2 | many | TRBJ2-1 | TRBV3-1 | CASSHGGSYNEQFF | TGTGCCAGCAGCCACGGCGGGAGTTACAATGAGCAGTTCTTC
. | many | TRBJ2-1 | TRBV7-9 | CATSGLYNEQFF | TGTGCCACCTCGGGTCTATACAATGAGCAGTTCTTC
TRBD1 | . | TRBJ1-6 | TRBV7-2 | CASSLTPGQGNSPLHF | TGTGCCAGCAGCTTAACTCCGGGACAGGGGAATTCACCCCTCCACTTT
. | few | TRBJ2-2 | TRBV6-1 | CAIGVAGELFF | TGTGCCATCGGGGTGGCCGGGGAGCTGTTTTTT
. | . | TRBJ1-6 | TRBV10-3 | CAISEGAYNSPLHF | TGTGCCATCAGTGAGGGGGCCTATAATTCACCCCTCCACTTT
TRBD1 | many | TRBJ2-3 | TRBV7-9 | CASSSGQFSTDTQYF | TGTGCCAGCAGCTCGGGACAGTTTAGCACAGATACGCAGTATTTT
. | many | TRBJ2-3 | TRBV2 | CASSVTAVFTDTQYF | TGTGCCAGCAGTGTGACAGCCGTTTTCACAGATACGCAGTATTTT
TRBD1 | . | TRBJ1-1 | TRBV7-9 | CASSFPGQGTAEAFF | TGTGCCAGCAGCTTTCCGGGACAGGGGACGGCTGAAGCTTTCTTT
. | . | TRBJ1-6 | TRBV7-9 | CASSPGNSPLHF | TGTGCCAGCAGCCCCGGGAATTCACCCCTCCACTTT
. | many | TRBJ2-7 | TRBV6-2/TRBV6-3 | CASSSVRDASYEQYF | TGTGCCAGCAGTTCCGTTCGGGACGCCTCCTACGAGCAGTACTTC
. | few | TRBJ1-3 | TRBV18 | CASSPNTGIAGNTIYF | TGTGCCAGCTCACCAAACACAGGGATCGCTGGAAACACCATATATTTT
TRBD1 | . | TRBJ2-1 | TRBV20-1 | CSASWDRDDNEQFF | TGCAGTGCCTCTTGGGACAGGGACGACAATGAGCAGTTCTTC
. | many | TRBJ1-1 | TRBV19 | CASSERVGTEAFF | TGTGCCAGTAGTGAGAGGGTGGGCACTGAAGCTTTCTTT
. | many | TRBJ2-6 | TRBV11-3 | CASSRFSGANVLTF | TGTGCCAGCAGCCGATTCTCTGGGGCCAACGTCCTGACTTTC
. | many | TRBJ2-3 | TRBV2 | CASSVAGLSTDTQYF | TGTGCCAGCAGTGTCGCGGGACTTAGCACAGATACGCAGTATTTT
. | many | TRBJ1-1 | TRBV28 | CASSSGLHVEAFF | TGTGCCAGCAGTTCTGGGCTCCACGTGGAGGCTTTCTTT
TRBD1 | many | TRBJ2-2 | TRBV7-2 | CASSVGQHTGELFF | TGTGCCAGCAGCGTGGGACAGCACACCGGGGAGCTGTTTTTT
. | few | TRBJ1-1 | TRBV9 | CASSVPPEAFF | TGTGCCAGCAGCGTACCTCCTGAAGCTTTCTTT
TRBD2 | many | TRBJ2-7 | TRBV19 | CASSTPTSGGYEQYF | TGTGCCAGTAGTACACCAACTAGCGGGGGCTACGAGCAGTACTTC